A selection of T cell receptor beta chains follows, all from one sample in a study of Ad26.COV2.S vaccination and SARS-CoV-2 variants. Libraries were prepared by immunoSEQ multiplex PCR; TCRdb keeps only in-frame clonotypes and omits some of them. The sample records about 400,000 clones, approximately 88% being singletons. The input for sequencing was peripheral blood, taken in a trial of Ad26.COV2.S vaccine versus placebo. These TCRs come from a person aged 18-65 years who received the Ad26.COV2.S COVID-19 vaccine or a placebo. Each CDR3 is given with its conserved first and last residue. D genes are given only for firm matches. A clone size is listed for some rows: how often the clone was seen (once, few, many), or a class if it is expanded.

TRBD1	TRBV11-2	few	14	TRBJ2-7	CASSTLLGQGEQYF	TGTGCCAGCAGCACCCTTCTGGGACAGGGGGAGCAGTACTTC
.	TRBV6-5	.	15	TRBJ2-5	CASSTQGGIQETQYF	TGTGCCAGCAGTACACAGGGAGGGATTCAAGAGACCCAGTACTTC
TRBD1	TRBV2	.	13	TRBJ2-2	CASEDRATGELFF	TGTGCCAGCGAGGACAGGGCGACCGGGGAGCTGTTTTTT
TRBD2	TRBV11-2	.	13	TRBJ2-7	CASWGEGSYEQYF	TGTGCCAGCTGGGGGGAGGGGTCCTACGAGCAGTACTTC
.	TRBV6-2/TRBV6-3	once	14	TRBJ1-1	CASSRRLGKGEAFF	TGTGCCAGCAGCCGGAGGTTAGGGAAAGGGGAAGCTTTCTTT
.	TRBV2	few	11	TRBJ2-7	CASSVASEQYF	TGTGCCAGCAGTGTGGCATCCGAGCAGTACTTC
.	TRBV3-1/TRBV3-2	few	15	TRBJ2-7	CASSHGDRPSYEQYF	TGTGCCAGCAGCCATGGTGACCGACCGTCCTACGAGCAGTACTTC
.	TRBV7-2	.	17	TRBJ2-4	CASSLPSAYLAKNIQYF	TGTGCCAGCAGCTTACCGTCTGCCTACCTAGCCAAAAACATTCAGTACTTC
.	TRBV6-5	.	13	TRBJ1-2	CASRRASRYGYTF	TGTGCCAGCAGAAGGGCCAGCAGATATGGCTACACCTTC
.	TRBV10-3	.	14	TRBJ1-6	CAISLTGLGVPLHF	TGTGCCATCAGTTTAACAGGGCTTGGGGTCCCCCTCCACTTT
.	TRBV19	.	10	TRBJ1-2	CASRAGGYTF	TGTGCCAGTAGGGCGGGCGGCTACACCTTC
.	TRBV6-2/TRBV6-3	.	11	TRBJ2-1	CASTPGNEQFF	TGTGCCAGCACCCCCGGCAATGAGCAGTTCTTC
TRBD1	TRBV20-1	.	14	TRBJ2-5	CSASRDRVLETQYF	TGCAGTGCTAGTCGGGACAGGGTGCTGGAGACCCAGTACTTC
TRBD1	TRBV11-2	once	15	TRBJ2-5	CASSLIEGARETQYF	TGTGCCAGCAGCTTAATTGAGGGGGCGAGGGAGACCCAGTACTTC
.	TRBV5-4	few	13	TRBJ1-1	CASSPVWSTEAFF	TGTGCCAGCAGCCCAGTGTGGAGCACTGAAGCTTTCTTT
.	TRBV28	.	11	TRBJ2-7	CASNSGPEQYF	TGTGCCAGTAATTCGGGTCCCGAGCAGTACTTC
.	TRBV12-5	.	12	TRBJ2-5	CASGLGGKTQYF	TGTGCTAGTGGTTTGGGAGGAAAGACCCAGTACTTC
.	TRBV12-3/TRBV12-4	once	11	TRBJ1-2	CASSLNGGYTF	TGTGCCAGCAGTTTAAACGGTGGCTACACCTTC
.	TRBV2	.	15	TRBJ1-2	CASNRGAGSDYGYTF	TGTGCCAGCAACAGAGGGGCCGGCTCCGACTATGGCTACACCTTC
TRBD2	TRBV5-6	.	16	TRBJ2-3	CASSLLTSGHTDTQYF	TGTGCCAGCAGCTTGTTGACTAGCGGACACACAGATACGCAGTATTTT
TRBD1	TRBV7-3	.	15	TRBJ1-2	CASSPTDRGVEGYTF	TGTGCCAGCAGCCCCACGGACAGGGGGGTGGAGGGCTACACCTTC
.	TRBV7-2	.	15	TRBJ2-7	CASSLVPSGNYEQYF	TGTGCCAGCAGCTTAGTGCCATCGGGAAATTACGAGCAGTACTTC
.	TRBV7-3	.	13	TRBJ2-7	CASSEDVSYEQYF	TGTGCCAGCAGCGAGGACGTCTCCTACGAGCAGTACTTC
TRBD1	TRBV12-3/TRBV12-4	once	12	TRBJ2-1	CASSLTGREQFF	TGTGCCAGCAGTTTGACAGGGCGGGAGCAGTTCTTC
.	TRBV10-3	.	10	TRBJ1-4	CAIGDEKLFF	TGTGCCATCGGTGATGAAAAACTGTTTTTT
.	TRBV5-4	.	12	TRBJ2-7	CASSSQGTEQYF	TGTGCCAGCAGCTCACAGGGAACCGAGCAGTACTTC
.	TRBV11-2	.	12	TRBJ2-3	CASSLEGYTQYF	TGTGCCAGCAGCTTAGAAGGGTATACGCAGTATTTT
TRBD1	TRBV7-9	.	16	TRBJ2-3	CASIRQGRSSPDTQYF	TGTGCCAGCATCCGACAGGGGCGGTCTAGTCCAGATACGCAGTATTTT
.	TRBV4-1	.	15	TRBJ1-5	CASSQVQGLGQPQHF	TGCGCCAGCAGCCAAGTACAGGGACTCGGACAGCCCCAGCATTTT
.	TRBV7-2	.	13	TRBJ2-3	CASSSDSTDTQYF	TGTGCCAGCAGCTCGGACAGCACAGATACGCAGTATTTT
.	TRBV28	few	15	TRBJ2-7	CASSSSGTYHYEQYF	TGTGCCAGCAGTTCCTCCGGGACTTACCACTACGAGCAGTACTTC
TRBD1	TRBV19	.	15	TRBJ1-5	CASSIAGGINQPQHF	TGTGCCAGTAGTATAGCAGGGGGAATCAATCAGCCCCAGCATTTT
.	TRBV18	.	16	TRBJ1-6	CASSNSGGSYNSPLHF	TGTGCCAGCTCAAACTCGGGAGGTTCCTATAATTCACCCCTCCACTTT
.	TRBV9	.	15	TRBJ2-1	CASSGLRGHYNEQFF	TGTGCCAGCAGCGGTCTGCGGGGGCACTACAATGAGCAGTTCTTC
.	TRBV10-2	.	14	TRBJ2-7	CASRSGLVSYEQYF	TGCGCCAGCCGCTCGGGACTCGTCTCCTACGAGCAGTACTTC
.	TRBV5-5	.	12	TRBJ2-1	CASREGYNEQFF	TGTGCCAGCAGGGAGGGATACAATGAGCAGTTCTTC
.	TRBV7-9	few	14	TRBJ1-1	CASSPQNSGVVAFF	TGTGCCAGCAGCCCACAGAACAGTGGTGTGGTCGCTTTCTTT
.	TRBV4-3	.	16	TRBJ2-2	CASSQVLGEGTGELFF	TGCGCCAGCAGCCAAGTGCTCGGGGAAGGCACCGGGGAGCTGTTTTTT
.	TRBV5-1	.	13	TRBJ2-7	CASSLVSSYEQYF	TGCGCCAGCAGCTTGGTTTCCAGCTACGAGCAGTACTTC
TRBD1	TRBV27	once	14	TRBJ2-7	CASRWGQGAYEQYF	TGTGCCAGCAGATGGGGACAGGGGGCCTACGAGCAGTACTTC
TRBD1	TRBV7-3	.	13	TRBJ1-2	CASSLAGGNGYTF	TGTGCCAGCAGCTTAGCAGGGGGCAATGGCTACACCTTC
TRBD2	TRBV3-1/TRBV3-2	.	15	TRBJ2-3	CASSTSGGATDTQYF	TGTGCCAGCAGCACTAGCGGGGGGGCCACGGATACGCAGTATTTT
.	TRBV30	.	13	TRBJ2-3	CAWSPGVTDTQYF	TGTGCCTGGAGCCCGGGGGTCACAGATACGCAGTATTTT
.	TRBV7-2	.	14	TRBJ1-5	CASSLGVWGQPQHF	TGTGCCAGCAGCTTAGGGGTTTGGGGTCAGCCCCAGCATTTT
.	TRBV2	.	15	TRBJ2-1	CASQGRGLSYNEQFF	TGTGCCTCCCAGGGACGGGGGCTTTCCTACAATGAGCAGTTCTTC
.	TRBV6-2/TRBV6-3	.	13	TRBJ2-2	CASSYKLGGELFF	TGTGCCAGCAGTTACAAACTCGGAGGGGAGCTGTTTTTT
.	TRBV5-1	.	15	TRBJ2-2	CASRQTSANTGELFF	TGCGCCAGCAGGCAGACAAGTGCGAACACCGGGGAGCTGTTTTTT
.	TRBV7-9	.	11	TRBJ1-1	CASSFLPEAFF	TGTGCCAGCAGCTTTCTTCCTGAAGCTTTCTTT
.	TRBV11-2	few	11	TRBJ2-7	CASSLAYEQYF	TGTGCCAGCAGCTTGGCCTACGAGCAGTACTTC
TRBD1	TRBV19	.	14	TRBJ2-5	CASSLRQGLETQYF	TGTGCCAGTAGTCTTCGACAGGGATTAGAGACCCAGTACTTC
.	TRBV5-1	.	15	TRBJ1-1	CASSGQGLPGTEAFF	TGCGCCAGCAGCGGCCAGGGACTGCCGGGGACTGAAGCTTTCTTT
.	TRBV7-8	.	14	TRBJ1-5	CASSLIPVDQPQHF	TGTGCCAGCAGCTTAATTCCGGTGGATCAGCCCCAGCATTTT
TRBD2	TRBV7-3	.	15	TRBJ2-3	CASSLIRGGPDTQYF	TGTGCCAGCAGCTTAATCCGGGGGGGTCCAGATACGCAGTATTTT
TRBD1	TRBV7-2	few	15	TRBJ1-2	CASSLVRGLAYGYTF	TGTGCCAGCAGCTTAGTCAGGGGGCTCGCCTATGGCTACACCTTC
.	TRBV7-3	.	13	TRBJ2-1	CASSLGGSDEQFF	TGTGCCAGCAGCCTTGGGGGGTCGGATGAGCAGTTCTTC
TRBD1	TRBV19	.	14	TRBJ1-5	CASSIAGSQGAQHF	TGTGCCAGTAGTATAGCCGGGTCACAGGGGGCCCAGCATTTT
.	TRBV6-5	.	14	TRBJ2-5	CASSYSDGQETQYF	TGTGCCAGCAGTTACAGTGACGGGCAAGAGACCCAGTACTTC
.	TRBV7-2	.	15	TRBJ2-7	CASSTQDLGGYEQYF	TGTGCCAGCAGCACCCAGGACCTCGGGGGCTACGAGCAGTACTTC
TRBD1	TRBV7-3	.	15	TRBJ2-1	CASSPSGGYLNEQFF	TGTGCCAGCAGCCCCTCAGGGGGCTATTTGAATGAGCAGTTCTTC
TRBD2	TRBV20-1	.	10	TRBJ2-3	CSATSGAQYF	TGCAGTGCAACTAGCGGTGCGCAGTATTTT